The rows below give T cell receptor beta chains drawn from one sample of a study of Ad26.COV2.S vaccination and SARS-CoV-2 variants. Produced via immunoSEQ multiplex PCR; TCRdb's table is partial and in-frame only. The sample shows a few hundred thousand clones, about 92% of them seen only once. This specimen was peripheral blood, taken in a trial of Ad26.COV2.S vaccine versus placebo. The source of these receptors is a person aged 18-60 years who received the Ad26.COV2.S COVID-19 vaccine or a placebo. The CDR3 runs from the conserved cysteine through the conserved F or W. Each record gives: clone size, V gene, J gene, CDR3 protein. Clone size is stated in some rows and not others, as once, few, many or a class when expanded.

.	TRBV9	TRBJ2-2	CASTKGSGELFF
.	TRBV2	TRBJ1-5	CASKGTLGHQPQHF
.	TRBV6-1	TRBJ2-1	CASSEGLGPNEQFF
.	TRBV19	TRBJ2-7	CASSLRYREWSYEQYF
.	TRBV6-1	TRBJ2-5	CASSEARLAGGAQETQYF
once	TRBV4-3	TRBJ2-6	CASSQDVAGSGANVLTF
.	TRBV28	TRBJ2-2	CASSFRPAGFGGELFF
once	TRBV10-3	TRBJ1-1	CAIRGVLNTEAFF
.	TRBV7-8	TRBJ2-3	CASSRGRGSWADTQYF
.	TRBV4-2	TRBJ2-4	CASSARQGHRYF
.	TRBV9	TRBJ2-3	CASSTSGTSGTDTQYF
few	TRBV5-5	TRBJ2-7	CASSPSGQGPYEQYF
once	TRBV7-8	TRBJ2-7	CASSLGLAGGGEQYF
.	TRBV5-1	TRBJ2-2	CASSLGQGNTGELFF
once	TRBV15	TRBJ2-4	CATSSTRDSKNIQYF
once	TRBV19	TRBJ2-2	CASSRLNRGGTGELFF
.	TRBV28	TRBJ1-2	CASSLLSYGYTF
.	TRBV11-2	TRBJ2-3	CASSFRLAGLDTQYF
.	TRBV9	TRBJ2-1	CASSGPAGAKRNEQFF
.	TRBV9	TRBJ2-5	CASSVRPAGETQYF
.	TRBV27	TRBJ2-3	CASSSSSDTQYF
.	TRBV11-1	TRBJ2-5	CASSLGGKYQETQYF
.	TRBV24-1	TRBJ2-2	CATSVDFNTGELFF
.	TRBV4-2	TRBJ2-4	CASSQDPGGGADIQYF
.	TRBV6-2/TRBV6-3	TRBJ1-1	CASSRSENTEAFF
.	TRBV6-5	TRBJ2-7	CASTFSRSDEQYF
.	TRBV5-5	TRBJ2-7	CASSKDPPNGYGQYF
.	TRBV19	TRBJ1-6	CASRRQGAPISPLHF
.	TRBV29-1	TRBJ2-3	CSVEDRGPTDTQYF